This TCR beta chain was identified during a study of control samples from healthy donors and cancer patients. Trimming removed 0 bases from V and 4 bases from J; junction bases left unmatched: 10. CDR1 is SGDLS and CDR2 is YYNGEE in the germline V gene. The CDR3 sequence is 19 residues long. Clones were read by immunoSEQ multiplex PCR, and TCRdb kept only the in-frame ones, dropping some. The table lists roughly 100,000 clones, 88% of them singletons. The clonotype was recovered from a man aged 30-40 years in good health. Source material: blood. The chain combines TRBV9 with TRBJ2-2, with 12 bases that match TRBD2. The CDR3: CASSVEELAGGPATGELFF. CDR3 in DNA: TGTGCCAGCAGCGTAGAGGAACTAGCGGGAGGCCCGGCCACCGGGGAGCTGTTTTTT.